Below, 26 T cell receptor beta chains from the same sample are listed, as sequenced in a study of T cell responses to AZD1222 COVID-19 vaccine. Produced via immunoSEQ multiplex PCR; TCRdb's table is partial and in-frame only. The data contain 150,000 to 250,000 clones, approximately 91% of them singletons. Sequenced material: peripheral blood, taken 28 days after the second AZD1222 dose. These receptors were taken from an adult who received the AZD1222 COVID-19 vaccine.

As DNA, the CDR3 is TGTGCCTGGAGTAGGACTAGCGTCTACAATGAGCAGTTCTTC. Protein sequence: CAWSRTSVYNEQFF. This chain uses TRBV30 with TRBJ2-1; 9 bases agree with TRBD2. The junction had 2 bases not matched to a gene; V was cut back by 2 bases and J by 3 bases. The CDR3 is made up of 14 amino acids. Germline values: CDR1 GTSNPN, CDR2 SVGIG (reference sequence).

V usage is TRBV7-2 and J usage is TRBJ2-7; D possibly corresponds to TRBD2 (5 bases). V shed 5 bases and J shed 3 bases, with 20 bases lying between them. The CDR3 loop spans 16 amino acids. Germline V lookup: CDR1 SGHTA, CDR2 FQGNSA. The CDR3, as DNA: TGTGCCAGCAGCCCAGCAAGCGGTCCTGCCATCTACGAGCAGTACTTC. This gives the protein CASSPASGPAIYEQYF.

This chain joins TRBV5-4 and TRBJ2-7, with D possibly being TRBD1 (6 bases). Trimming shortened V by 0 bases and J by 5 bases, and 9 bases separated the two germline ends. The CDR3 is 13 residues long. CDR1 SGHNT and CDR2 YYREEE come from the germline V gene (reference sequence). CDR3 DNA sequence: TGTGCCAGCAGCTTGGTAGGGGGTAACGAGCAGTACTTC. Encoded protein: CASSLVGGNEQYF.

This chain links TRBV7-9 with TRBJ2-2; D ambiguous. There are 16 residues in the CDR3. The germline V gene encodes CDR1 SEHNR and CDR2 FQNEAQ (reference sequence). With 5 bases removed from V and 0 bases from J, the gap between germline ends came to 13 bases. The CDR3 DNA sequence: TGTGCCAGCAGCGCTAAGCGACTGACGAACACCGGGGAGCTGTTTTTT. It is translated as CASSAKRLTNTGELFF.

The CDR3 DNA is TGTGCCTGGAGTCCCCCAGCGGGATTGGAGACCCAGTACTTC. Its translation: CAWSPPAGLETQYF. This sequence joins TRBV30 and TRBJ2-5; TRBD2 matches at 7 bases. With 2 bases clipped from V and 5 bases from J, the junction kept 8 bases outside the gene matches. CDR3 length equals 14 residues. Germline values: CDR1 GTSNPN, CDR2 SVGIG (reference sequence).

This clone was counted only a few times. A read error may account for a junction end that differs from germline. The V call is TRBV6-5, the J call TRBJ2-5; D possibly corresponds to TRBD1 (6 bases). The CDR3 has 15 residues. The germline V gene has CDR1 MNHEY and CDR2 SVGAGI. This chain's CDR3 is CASTYLQGARETQYF. As DNA, the CDR3 is TGTGCCAGCACTTACCTACAGGGAGCGCGGGAGACCCAGTACTTC.

This chain connects TRBV3-1 (or the pseudogene TRBV3-2) to TRBJ1-5, with a possible D match to TRBD1 (6 bases). Germline-derived CDR1 and CDR2 are LGHDT and YNNKEL (reference sequence). Between the trimmed V and J ends, which lost 3 bases and 6 bases, there was a span of 15 bases. The CDR3 has 15 residues. The CDR3 sequence is CASSQYSTGIQPQHF. As DNA, the CDR3 is TGTGCCAGCAGCCAGTATTCTACAGGGATTCAGCCCCAGCATTTT.

The chain has TRBV19 and TRBJ2-7; TRBD2 might be the D (5 bases). The CDR3 covers 13 residues. Between the trimmed V and J ends, which lost 8 bases and 4 bases, there was a span of 15 bases. Germline CDR1 and CDR2: LNHDA and SQIVND (reference sequence). This CDR3 is CASQADGMYEQYF. CDR3 sequence (DNA): TGTGCCAGTCAAGCGGATGGGATGTACGAGCAGTACTTC.

The CDR3 here is CASSPRQGGGETQYF. CDR3 nucleotides: TGTGCCAGCAGCCCGCGGCAGGGAGGGGGAGAGACCCAGTACTTC. The chain carries TRBV7-2 and TRBJ2-5, with a weak D call TRBD2 (7 bases). V was trimmed by 5 bases and J by 4 bases, leaving 17 bases between them. The CDR3 extends over 15 amino acids. CDR1 and CDR2 from the germline V gene are SGHTA and FQGNSA.

The V and J genes are TRBV9 and TRBJ2-7; 13 positions agree with TRBD2. This CDR3 comprises 17 residues. Germline lookup yields CDR1 SGDLS and CDR2 YYNGEE. The V and J ends lost 4 bases and 2 bases, in that order; junction bases with no gene match: 9. In DNA, the CDR3 is TGTGCCAGCAGCCCCCAGGGGACTAGCGGGATTCCCTACGAGCAGTACTTC. Amino acids: CASSPQGTSGIPYEQYF.

This clone was counted between two and nine times. This chain links TRBV12-3 or TRBV12-4 with TRBJ1-6; no reliable D call. Trimming stripped 7 bases from V and 5 bases from J, with 6 bases between. The CDR3 runs to 12 residues. The CDR3 bases are TGTGCCAGCACCGGGGATAATTCACCCCTCCACTTT. This translates into CASTGDNSPLHF.

The chain couples TRBV6-1 to TRBJ1-6, with D perhaps TRBD1 (6 bases). The germline V gene has CDR1 MNHNS and CDR2 SASEGT. The CDR3 sequence is 17 residues long. The germline V and J ends were trimmed by 3 bases and 5 bases, with 17 bases remaining between them. The CDR3 bases are TGTGCCAGCAGTGATCAGGGGATACTTTCCAATAATTCACCCCTCCACTTT. Its protein is CASSDQGILSNNSPLHF.

This clone appeared once. The chain recombines TRBV7-3 with TRBJ1-6, with D possibly matching TRBD1 (6 bases). CDR3 length: 14 amino acids. V lost 2 bases to trimming and J lost 10 bases, with 12 bases between them. Germline V gene lookup returns CDR1 SGHTA and CDR2 FQGTGA. CDR3 residues: CASSLVGGESPLHF. Written as DNA, the CDR3 is TGTGCCAGCAGCTTAGTGGGGGGCGAATCACCCCTCCACTTT.

The table lists this clone with a few counts. This chain connects TRBV24-1 to TRBJ2-2; no reliable D call. This CDR3 region has 14 residues. Germline lookup yields CDR1 KGHDR and CDR2 SFDVKD. Trimming removed 5 bases at V and 6 bases at J, with 12 bases between. CDR3 residues: CATSGFEPSGELFF. The CDR3 coding sequence is TGTGCCACCAGTGGCTTTGAGCCGTCCGGGGAGCTGTTTTTT.

The chain employs TRBV6-5 and TRBJ2-7; D is uncertain. The CDR3 spans 12 residues. V shed 10 bases and J shed 5 bases, with 15 bases lying between them. Germline CDR1 MNHEY, CDR2 SVGAGI. CDR3 sequence reads: CATIGPRDEQYF. CDR3 coding DNA: TGTGCCACTATTGGCCCCCGGGACGAGCAGTACTTC.

V usage is TRBV7-3 and J usage is TRBJ2-5; 8 bases are shared with TRBD2. Germline trimming cut 1 base from V and 5 bases from J; bases unmatched to any gene: 12. Germline CDR1 and CDR2: SGHTA and FQGTGA. The CDR3 has 17 residues. CDR3 sequence reads: CASSLRGLAGEGETQYF. The CDR3 DNA follows: TGTGCCAGCAGCTTAAGAGGCCTAGCGGGCGAGGGGGAGACCCAGTACTTC.

CDR3 residues: CAWTSDYNEQFF. CDR3 nucleotides: TGTGCCTGGACTAGTGACTACAATGAGCAGTTCTTC. The chain joins TRBV30 to TRBJ2-1; D remains ambiguous. The CDR3 has 12 residues. The V end was cut by 4 bases, the J end by 3 bases, with 7 bases between. CDR1 GTSNPN and CDR2 SVGIG come from the germline V gene (reference sequence).

The chain employs TRBV4-3 and TRBJ2-5; a weak D match, TRBD1 (5 bases). This CDR3 region has 14 residues. The V end was cut by 0 bases, the J end by 3 bases, with 8 bases between. Germline V CDR1 and CDR2: LGHNA, YSLEER. The CDR3: CASSQDRAKETQYF. CDR3 nucleotide sequence: TGCGCCAGCAGCCAAGACAGGGCCAAAGAGACCCAGTACTTC.

The chain couples TRBV10-1 to TRBJ2-7; no definite D call. V gave up 5 bases and J gave up 6 bases, with 14 bases separating them. The CDR3 runs 13 residues. The germline gives CDR1 WNHNN, CDR2 SYGVQD (reference sequence). The CDR3 reads CASSPEPQVEQYF. The CDR3 region has the DNA TGCGCCAGCAGTCCGGAGCCCCAAGTCGAGCAGTACTTC.

The chain uses TRBV19 and TRBJ2-7, with a possible D match to TRBD2 (5 bases). CDR3 size: 14 residues. Germline V gene lookup returns CDR1 LNHDA and CDR2 SQIVND (reference sequence). The germline V and J ends were trimmed by 2 bases and 4 bases, with 12 bases remaining between them. CDR3 region: CASSISGKYYEQYF. CDR3 coding DNA: TGTGCCAGTAGTATATCGGGGAAGTATTACGAGCAGTACTTC.

J is TRBJ2-3 and V is TRBV19; TRBD2 matches 9 bases. Germline assignment: CDR1 LNHDA and CDR2 SQIVND (reference sequence). The CDR3 sequence is 15 residues long. The V segment lost 7 bases and the J segment 6 bases; nucleotides outside the gene matches: 11. CDR3 nucleotides: TGTGCCAGTAAAGGGCTAGCGGGATCTGGGGATACGCAGTATTTT. Its translation is CASKGLAGSGDTQYF.

The rearrangement joins TRBV27 to TRBJ1-4; D not resolved. Between the trimmed V and J ends, which lost 5 bases and 7 bases, there was a span of 17 bases. Germline V gene data show CDR1 as MNHEY and CDR2 as SMNVEV (reference sequence). This CDR3 comprises 15 residues. CDR3 DNA: TGTGCCAGCAGTCCCCTGCCCCAGTTAGTTGAAAAACTGTTTTTT. This encodes CASSPLPQLVEKLFF.

The rearrangement joins TRBV9 to TRBJ1-5; D unclear. The CDR3 is made up of 14 amino acids. V was clipped by 3 bases and J by 4 bases, with 11 bases between them. The germline V gene has CDR1 SGDLS and CDR2 YYNGEE. CDR3 bases: TGTGCCAGCAGCGCGCACCCCGGAAATCAGCCCCAGCATTTT. This codes for CASSAHPGNQPQHF.

This chain joins TRBV6-2 or TRBV6-3 and TRBJ1-1; D is possibly TRBD1 (5 bases). Germline V gene sequence: CDR1 MNHEY, CDR2 SVGEGT. This CDR3 has 15 amino acids. Trimming removed 2 bases at V and 0 bases at J, with 10 bases between. This CDR3 reads CASSYGALMNTEAFF. CDR3 bases: TGTGCCAGCAGTTACGGGGCGCTCATGAACACTGAAGCTTTCTTT.

V usage is TRBV6-2 or TRBV6-3 and J usage is TRBJ2-7; TRBD2 matches at 8 bases. This CDR3 has 15 residues. The V gene end was trimmed by 4 bases and the J gene end by 3 bases; junction bases not matched to a gene: 8. Per the germline V gene, CDR1 is MNHEY and CDR2 is SVGEGT. CDR3 sequence reads: CASSFRSGLVYEQYF. The CDR3 bases are TGTGCCAGCAGTTTTAGATCGGGACTAGTCTACGAGCAGTACTTC.

The chain employs TRBV28 and TRBJ2-7; TRBD1 is a possible D gene (5 bases). CDR3 size: 16 residues. Trimming pared 2 bases from V and 3 bases from J, leaving 17 bases between. From germline, CDR1 is MDHEN and CDR2 SYDVKM. The CDR3 region is CASSLPLGQGIYEQYF. The CDR3 DNA reads as TGTGCCAGCAGTTTACCCCTTGGGCAGGGTATCTACGAGCAGTACTTC. The complete variable domain, with remaining parts taken from reference TRBV28 and TRBJ2-7, reads DVKVTQSSRYLVKRTGEKVFLECVQDMDHENMFWYRQDPGLGLRLIYFSYDVKMKEKGDIPEGYSVSREKKERFSLILESASTNQTSMYLCASSLPLGQGIYEQYFGPGTRLTVT.